The TCR beta chain described here comes from a study of regulatory T cells in long-lasting Graves disease (dated by TCRdb to the early 2020s). Context from the whole study: Newly diagnosed Graves' disease patients had taken antithyroid drugs for less than 3 months. Persistent Graves' disease patients were compared with newly diagnosed Graves' disease patients by peripheral blood TCR sequencing and RNA sequencing. The study was registered as a clinical trial and conducted in China. A total of approximately 35 samples underwent TCR sequencing: about 13 from persistent and roughly 20 from newly diagnosed Graves' disease patients.

What the research found in general, with its limitations: TRBV28, TRBJ1-2 and TRBJ2-5 were preferentially used in persistent disease, while TRBV20-1 and TRBJ2-1 were favored in newly diagnosed disease. Sequencing and analysis were limited to the TCR beta chain. Compared with newly diagnosed patients, persistent Graves' disease patients had lower TCR Shannon entropy and fewer highly expanded clones, which suggests clonal expansion. The authors acknowledged the small sample size as a limitation that may reduce accuracy. Patients with persistent disease shared more public clonotypes (around 2,500) than newly diagnosed patients did (about 970). Because the primary lesion, thyroid tissue, could not be accessed, the study looked at peripheral blood alone.

This clonotype was observed many times. No antigen is known for it. Base qualities are not at hand, and no much larger clone is one base apart. To prepare the library, multiplex PCR was applied. Instrument on record: Illumina HiSeq 4000. CDR3 regions were amplified by Arm-PCR with iRepertoire HTBI primers to construct TCR beta libraries. Gel purification was performed on PCR products prior to sequencing. Concerning the study's data processing: Gene usage analysis of CDR3 amino acid clonotypes used the 60 to 80 TRBV and about 14 TRBJ segments found across samples. Filtered high-quality paired reads were merged into contigs using COPE and FqMerger. Contigs were aligned with BLAST to IMGT TRBV, TRBD and TRBJ reference genes, and CDR3 was defined per IMGT. Clonotypes above 0.1% frequency were classified as highly expanded clones. Repertoire diversity was measured by Shannon entropy, and V-J evenness by the Gini coefficient. A clonotype was considered public if more than one individual shared it. The public reads were reprocessed in TCRdb via fastp at Q25 and MiXCR, keeping in-frame beta chains. Identical CDR3 protein sequences are pooled into one entry, listed with their most common genes and DNA. For this entry, the V and J calls and clone size follow TCRdb and not the study's own pipeline. The sample table contains around 400,000 distinct CDR3 sequences; only one count was recorded for roughly 15% of them. About 24% of the sample goes to the ten largest clones.

Taken with the paper, the label for time point translates to: newly diagnosed GD, antithyroid drugs for less than 3 months. For both TCR sequencing and RNA sequencing, RNA was extracted from PBMCs in TRIzol. Graves' disease was diagnosed according to American Thyroid Association guidelines. Recruitment of patients was carried out at an endocrinology department in Xi'an, China. From each patient, 8 to 10 milliliters of peripheral blood was collected into an EDTA anticoagulant tube. Ficoll Paque Plus density gradient separation was used to isolate PBMCs, and no additional T cell sorting was done. An Agilent 2100 Bioanalyzer and agarose gel were used to check RNA quality, and a NanoDrop 2000 was used to measure RNA concentration. Trimming removed 1 base from V and 8 bases from J; the gene matches leave 6 bases unexplained. CDR1 and CDR2, looked up from the germline V gene, are SGHTA and FQGNSA. The CDR3 has 16 amino acids, counting the end cysteine and phenylalanine. The retained sequence is limited to the CDR3, 48 bases, with the frame set at the first base.

Sample: peripheral blood mononuclear cells (PBMCs), taken at new diagnosis, from a patient treated with antithyroid drugs. The rearranged segments are TRBV7-2 and TRBJ2-4, and 12 junction bases match TRBD1. This receptor was taken from a female donor with Graves disease. The DNA sequence is as follows: TGTGCCAGCAGCTTAGGTGGGACAGGGGGCGCAGACATTCAGTACTTC. It specifies CASSLGGTGGADIQYF.